This TCR beta chain came from a study of shared clonotypes between healthy human individuals. Overall study: Donors had three CD4 naive, three CD4 memory, two CD8 naive and one CD8 memory plate apiece.

Per germline, CDR1 KGHSH and CDR2 LQKENI. There are 14 residues in the CDR3. V trimming: 0 bases; J trimming: 5 bases; junction bases outside the gene matches: 2. The CD8 memory sample joined CD45RO+ cells and CCR7-negative CD45RA+ cells. The study ran the assay at deep level. Sequencing used immunoSEQ multiplex PCR; TCRdb keeps in-frame clones, though not all of them. This sample yields 650,000 to 700,000 clones, of which around 90% are seen a single time; less than 40% belongs to the top ten. The sample comprised memory CD8+ T cells from PBMCs. As for subset: CD45RO+ cells pooled with CCR7-negative TemRA cells. The chain recombines TRBV18 with TRBJ2-7; 9 nucleotides align to TRBD1. The receptor's source is a man between 18 and 35 years old in good health. Some clones in this sample may be carry-over from other donors' samples. This chain's CDR3 is CASSPPGQGNEQYF. DNA of the CDR3: TGTGCCAGCTCACCACCGGGACAGGGTAACGAGCAGTACTTC.